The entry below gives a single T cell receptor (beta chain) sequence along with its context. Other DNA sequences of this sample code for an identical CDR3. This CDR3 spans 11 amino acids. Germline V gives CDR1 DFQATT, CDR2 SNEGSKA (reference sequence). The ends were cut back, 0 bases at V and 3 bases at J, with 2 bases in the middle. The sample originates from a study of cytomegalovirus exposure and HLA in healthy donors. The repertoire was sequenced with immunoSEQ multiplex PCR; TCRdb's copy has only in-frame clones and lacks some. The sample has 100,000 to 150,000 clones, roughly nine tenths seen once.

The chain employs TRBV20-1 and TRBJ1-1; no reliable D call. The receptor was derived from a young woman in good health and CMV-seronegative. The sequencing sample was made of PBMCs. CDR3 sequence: CSARDYTEAFF. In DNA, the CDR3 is TGCAGTGCTAGAGACTACACTGAAGCTTTCTTT.